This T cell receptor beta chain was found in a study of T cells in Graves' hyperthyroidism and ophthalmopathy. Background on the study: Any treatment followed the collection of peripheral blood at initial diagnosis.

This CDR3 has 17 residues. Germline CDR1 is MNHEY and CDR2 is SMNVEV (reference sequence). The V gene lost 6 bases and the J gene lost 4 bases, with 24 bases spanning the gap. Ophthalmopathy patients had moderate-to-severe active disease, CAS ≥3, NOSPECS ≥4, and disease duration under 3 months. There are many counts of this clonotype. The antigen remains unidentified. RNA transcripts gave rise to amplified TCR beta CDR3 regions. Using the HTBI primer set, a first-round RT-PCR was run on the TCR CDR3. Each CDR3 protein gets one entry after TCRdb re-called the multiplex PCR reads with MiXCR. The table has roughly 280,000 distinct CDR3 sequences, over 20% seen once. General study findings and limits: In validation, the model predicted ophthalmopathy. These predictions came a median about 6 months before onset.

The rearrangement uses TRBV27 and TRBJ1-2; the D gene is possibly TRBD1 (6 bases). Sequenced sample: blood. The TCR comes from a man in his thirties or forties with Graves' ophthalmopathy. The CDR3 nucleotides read TGTGCCAGCAGCGCTACGGGTGCCGCAGGGGCCGCCTATGGCTACACCTTC. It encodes CASSATGAAGAAYGYTF.